A selection of T cell receptor beta chains follows, all from one sample in a study of vaccination and CD4 T cells after COVID-19. Antigen specificity for these receptors is unknown. Using its own MiXCR run on the PCR reads, TCRdb lists one record per CDR3 protein. The sample contains about 20,000 distinct CDR3 sequences, roughly two fifths of which appear only once. The sample here was CD4+ T cells from blood, cultured in vitro, taken about 7 months after SARS-CoV-2 vaccination. The receptors derive from a human donor who had recovered from COVID-19. Each CDR3 is given with its conserved first and last residue. Fields, in order: V gene, clone size, D gene, J gene, CDR3 DNA, CDR3 protein. D genes are given only for firm matches. Only some rows state a clone size, as once, few, many or a class for expanded clones.

V gene: TRBV4-2; clone size: medium-sized; D gene: TRBD1; J gene: TRBJ2-7; CDR3 DNA: TGTGCCAGCAGCCAAATGGGGACAGGGGGGTCCTACGAGCAGTACTTC; CDR3 protein: CASSQMGTGGSYEQYF
V gene: TRBV5-4; clone size: -; D gene: TRBD1; J gene: TRBJ2-7; CDR3 DNA: TGTGCCAGCAGCTTGCCAACGGGACAGGGAACAGGGGAGCAGTACTTC; CDR3 protein: CASSLPTGQGTGEQYF
V gene: TRBV4-3; clone size: -; D gene: TRBD2; J gene: TRBJ2-1; CDR3 DNA: TGCGCCAGCAGCCAAGGCGGGAGGAACACCTACAATGAGCAGTTCTTC; CDR3 protein: CASSQGGRNTYNEQFF
V gene: TRBV4-2; clone size: few; D gene: -; J gene: TRBJ1-2; CDR3 DNA: TGTGCCAGCAGCCAAGCGCAGGGCGACTATGGCTACACCTTC; CDR3 protein: CASSQAQGDYGYTF
V gene: TRBV10-3; clone size: -; D gene: TRBD1; J gene: TRBJ2-7; CDR3 DNA: TGTGCCATCAGTGAGTCAGGGACAGGTTACTACGAGCAGTACTTC; CDR3 protein: CAISESGTGYYEQYF
V gene: TRBV7-3; clone size: medium-sized; D gene: -; J gene: TRBJ2-5; CDR3 DNA: TGTGCCAGCAGCCCCACAGGGCTGCAAGAGACCCAGTACTTC; CDR3 protein: CASSPTGLQETQYF
V gene: TRBV5-1; clone size: -; D gene: -; J gene: TRBJ1-2; CDR3 DNA: TGCGCCAGCAGCTTGGCCGGAGGGATCAACTATGGCTACACCTTC; CDR3 protein: CASSLAGGINYGYTF
V gene: TRBV7-9; clone size: -; D gene: -; J gene: TRBJ2-2; CDR3 DNA: TGTGCCAGCAGCTTACGGGGACAAAACACCGGGGAGCTGTTTTTT; CDR3 protein: CASSLRGQNTGELFF
V gene: TRBV6-2/TRBV6-3; clone size: few; D gene: TRBD1; J gene: TRBJ2-5; CDR3 DNA: TGTGCCAGCAGTTCCGACCGGACAGGGGGCGCATTGGAGACCCAGTACTTC; CDR3 protein: CASSSDRTGGALETQYF
V gene: TRBV6-1; clone size: few; D gene: -; J gene: TRBJ1-1; CDR3 DNA: TGTGCCAGCAGGCTCATACCGGACACTGAAGCTTTCTTT; CDR3 protein: CASRLIPDTEAFF
V gene: TRBV20-1; clone size: -; D gene: -; J gene: TRBJ2-7; CDR3 DNA: TGCAGTGCTAGGCAAGGGGCCCTGGGCTACGAGCAGTACTTC; CDR3 protein: CSARQGALGYEQYF
V gene: TRBV29-1; clone size: -; D gene: -; J gene: TRBJ2-2; CDR3 DNA: TGCAGCGCAGGGGGGTGGGACGTCGGGGAGCTGTTTTTT; CDR3 protein: CSAGGWDVGELFF
V gene: TRBV27; clone size: few; D gene: TRBD1; J gene: TRBJ2-7; CDR3 DNA: TGTGCCAGCAGTCAGCGGACAGGGGGAGTCTACGAGCAGTACTTC; CDR3 protein: CASSQRTGGVYEQYF
V gene: TRBV6-2/TRBV6-3; clone size: -; D gene: TRBD1; J gene: TRBJ1-2; CDR3 DNA: TGTGCCAGCAGTTCCCCCTCCCGGACAGGGGGCAATGGCTACACCTTC; CDR3 protein: CASSSPSRTGGNGYTF
V gene: TRBV6-1; clone size: -; D gene: TRBD2; J gene: TRBJ2-1; CDR3 DNA: TGTGCCAGCAGCCGCTTTAGCGGGGGGGCATCCTACAATGAGCAGTTCTTC; CDR3 protein: CASSRFSGGASYNEQFF
V gene: TRBV6-4; clone size: -; D gene: TRBD2; J gene: TRBJ2-1; CDR3 DNA: TGTGCCAGCAGGTCGACTAGCGGGAGGGCTGGCGAGCAGTTCTTC; CDR3 protein: CASRSTSGRAGEQFF
V gene: TRBV7-9; clone size: few; D gene: -; J gene: TRBJ1-2; CDR3 DNA: TGTGCCAGCAGCTTAGGGGCCGATGGCTATGGCTACACCTTC; CDR3 protein: CASSLGADGYGYTF
V gene: TRBV20-1; clone size: -; D gene: TRBD1; J gene: TRBJ1-5; CDR3 DNA: TGCAGTGCTTCTTCAGGGGGCGGCAATCAGCCCCAGCATTTT; CDR3 protein: CSASSGGGNQPQHF